This T cell receptor beta chain comes out of a study of blood T cell repertoires in COVID-19. Study summary: Specimens from acute and convalescent COVID-19 originated in the United States, Italy and Spain.

Only a few counts were recorded for this clone. Participant reports of clinical history set cohort assignment. Cohort 3 recovered donors had two negative PCRs, clearance, or symptom resolution. In the original processing: Amplification of reference gene primers provided the estimated nucleated cell counts. The method was immunoSEQ multiplex PCR; TCRdb's version includes in-frame clones alone and lacks a portion of them. Clone size and V and J calls were adopted from that table, with D and trimming inferred from the DNA. The table shows 250,000 to 300,000 clones, with approximately 88% occurring only once. Germline values: CDR1 MGHRA, CDR2 YSYEKL. The CDR3 sequence is 17 residues long. V lost 7 bases, J lost 0 bases, and 19 bases lay in between.

The genes are TRBV4-1 and TRBJ1-3; TRBD1 is a possible D gene (6 bases). This clonotype originated in a woman aged 30 to 39 who had recovered from COVID-19. The sequenced sample consisted of PBMCs or T cells enriched from blood (not recorded which). The CDR3 sequence is CASTSKGQPSSGNTIYF. Written as DNA, the CDR3 is TGCGCCAGCACCTCGAAAGGACAGCCATCCTCTGGAAACACCATATATTTT.